Included here is one T cell receptor beta chain sequence, with context. This clonotype was counted ten times or more. Its antigen is currently not known. The record has no base qualities; no much larger clone is one base away. Stable Graves' hyperthyroidism was defined as the absence of progression to ophthalmopathy over 18 months of follow-up. Hyperthyroidism patients were aged 18 to 65 years and newly diagnosed, with disease duration of less than 2 months. Patients with uncontrolled infections, other autoimmune diseases, pregnancy or lactation were excluded. Diagnoses were established on the basis of clinical symptoms, serum thyroxine and TRAb, thyroid ultrasound, and orbital computed tomography. PBMCs were separated from 10 ml of fresh peripheral blood using Ficoll-Paque density gradient centrifugation. Trizol reagent was used to extract total RNA, and RNA quality was then checked on an Agilent 2100 Bioanalyzer.

This entry is derived from a study of T cells in Graves' hyperthyroidism and ophthalmopathy (dated by TCRdb to about 2019). Study-wide context: Peripheral blood samples were taken at initial diagnosis, before any treatment was given. To identify distinguishing TCR V-J signatures, a discovery cohort of around 98 patients was used, comprising approximately 40 with Graves' ophthalmopathy and approximately 57 with stable Graves' hyperthyroidism. An independent validation cohort of about 19 hyperthyroidism patients and over 15 patients who later progressed to ophthalmopathy tested prospective prediction of ophthalmopathy. The roughly 91 discovery patients were randomly divided into training and test sets at a 7:3 ratio. Thyroid tissue and blood T-cell repertoires from six or seven Graves' hyperthyroidism patients were also compared in the study. Once sampling was done, hyperthyroidism patients were given methimazole at a starting dose of 30 mg daily, whereas ophthalmopathy patients were given high-dose intravenous methylprednisolone. According to the paper, TCR Vbeta CDR3 sequencing was carried out on some 140 peripheral blood samples, which came from fewer than 50 ophthalmopathy, under 85 hyperthyroidism and approximately 17 progressor patients.

V is shortened by 5 bases, J by 0 bases, and the region joining them spans 20 bases. Sequences SEHNR (CDR1) and FQNEAQ (CDR2) are obtained from the germline V gene (reference sequence). The CDR3 has 17 amino acids, counting the end cysteine and phenylalanine. Only the CDR3 portion is preserved as DNA: 51 bases, with reading frame beginning at the first base. TCR beta CDR3 regions were amplified from RNA transcripts. The TCR CDR3 was subjected to a first round of RT-PCR using the HTBI primer set and the Qiagen OneStep RT-PCR kit. Libraries were constructed in a second round of multiplex PCR, after which size selection and purification were carried out. Sequencing of the libraries was done on an Illumina HiSeq2000 using paired-end 100 bp reads. In the paper's pipeline: SOAPnuke was used to process the raw data, removing reads that contained adapters or uncalled bases, had a mean Phred below 15, or lacked an exact match to the constant primer or identifier. High-quality paired reads were merged using COPE v1.2.5, and each unique nucleotide sequence was defined as a clonotype. Clonotypes were aligned to IMGT TRBV, TRBD and TRBJ reference segments using MiTCR v1.1. The analysis was restricted to V-J combinations with a frequency above 0.0001, which together covered 99% to 99.2% of the repertoires. A TCS score was defined as the ratio of F50 (clonal expansion) to E x V (chaos), with BLOSUM62-based TCRdist applied between CDR3 peptides within each V-J. Welch's t-statistics and random forest reduced approximately 520 V-J features to around 14, which were used in a naive Bayes classifier (R e1071). Starting from the raw public reads, TCRdb applied fastp trimming at Q25, assembled clones with MiXCR and retained in-frame beta chains. A single entry per CDR3 protein holds the most common genes and DNA from its merged rows. TCRdb's processing, not the authors', yielded these V and J calls. This sample has a few hundred thousand distinct CDR3 sequences in its table, and 15% to 18% of those were observed once. Under 7.5% of the sample lies in the top ten.

Overall study outcomes, separate from this receptor: Most expanded thyroid clonotypes (frequency above 0.001) were also found in blood, which suggests that blood repertoires may mirror thyroid immune responses. In validation, progression to ophthalmopathy was predicted by the model with 55% to 71% sensitivity and under 85% specificity, a median of about 6 months before onset. Sample size was not statistically predetermined, and blinding of investigators to group allocation was not performed. Ophthalmopathy was separated from stable hyperthyroidism by a 13 V-J signature model, with approximately 85% sensitivity and about 81% specificity obtained in cross-validation and 80%/75% obtained in testing.

The sequence links TRBV7-9 to TRBJ2-7; the D gene lacks a confident call. The source of this sequence is a woman aged 25 to 39 with Graves' hyperthyroidism. Material: blood. The sequenced DNA: TGTGCCAGCAGCCCCGACCGATTGTACCAGAGCTCCTACGAGCAGTACTTC. Translated, it reads CASSPDRLYQSSYEQYF.